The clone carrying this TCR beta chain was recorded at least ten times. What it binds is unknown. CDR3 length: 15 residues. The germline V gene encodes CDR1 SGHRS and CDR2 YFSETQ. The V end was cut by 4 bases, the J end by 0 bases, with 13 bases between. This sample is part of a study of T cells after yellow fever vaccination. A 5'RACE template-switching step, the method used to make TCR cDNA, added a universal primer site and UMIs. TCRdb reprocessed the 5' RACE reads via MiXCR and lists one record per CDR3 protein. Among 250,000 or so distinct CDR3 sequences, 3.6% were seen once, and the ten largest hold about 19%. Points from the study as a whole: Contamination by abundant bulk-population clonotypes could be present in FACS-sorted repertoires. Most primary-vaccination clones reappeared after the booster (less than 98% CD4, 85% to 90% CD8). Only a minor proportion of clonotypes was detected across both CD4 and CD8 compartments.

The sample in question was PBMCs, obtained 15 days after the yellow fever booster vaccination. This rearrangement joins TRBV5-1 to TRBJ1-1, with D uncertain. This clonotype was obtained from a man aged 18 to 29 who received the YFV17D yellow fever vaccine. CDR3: CASSQGNSMNTEAFF. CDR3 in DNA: TGCGCCAGCAGCCAAGGGAATTCCATGAACACTGAAGCTTTCTTT.